The subject of this entry is one T cell receptor (beta chain). The CDR3 runs 15 residues. Trimming cost V 0 bases and J 5 bases, with 13 bases left between them. Germline V gene sequence: CDR1 MNHEY, CDR2 SMNVEV (reference sequence). The table came from immunoSEQ multiplex PCR; TCRdb's copy has only in-frame clones and leaves some out. The table includes around 210,000 clones, approximately 85% detected once. This record comes from a study of blood T cell repertoires in COVID-19. Background on the study: Both acute and convalescent COVID-19 samples were obtained from the United States, Italy and Spain. T cells, B-cell-depleted T cells, or PBMCs provided the cDNA or gDNA that served as material.

J is TRBJ1-1 and V is TRBV27, with unresolved D. The clonotype originates from a man aged 50 or older with COVID-19, enrolled during active disease. Material: peripheral blood. The CDR3 DNA reads TGTGCCAGCAGTTTATCTAGGCAGGCGGGGACTGAAGCTTTCTTT. Translating gives CASSLSRQAGTEAFF.